The present T cell receptor beta chain was sequenced within a study of CXCR3-negative and CXCR3-positive naive CD8 T cells. Germline CDR1 and CDR2: DFQATT and SNEGSKA (reference sequence). The CDR3 extends over 14 amino acids. Sorting yielded triplicates of about 300,000 cells for each CD8+ T cell subset. In preparing the TRB cDNA libraries, 5' RACE with UMI labels was used. TCRdb reprocessed the 5' RACE reads and keeps a single row for each CDR3 protein, giving no DNA. The sample has more than 45,000 distinct CDR3 sequences. The J gene is TRBJ2-1, the V gene TRBV20-1; TCRdb designates TRBD2, a call that cannot be tested without DNA. This receptor was identified in a human donor in good health. Some clones in this sample may be carry-over from other donors' samples. The sequencing sample was made of memory CD8+ T cells from blood. The chain's CDR3 is CSAREADVYNEQFF.